The 12 T cell receptor beta chains given below trace back to one sample, sequenced in a study of shared clonotypes between healthy human individuals. Clones were sequenced by immunoSEQ multiplex PCR, and TCRdb holds only the in-frame ones, with some missing. This sample carries about 1.1 million clones, around 78% of them seen once, and the ten largest clones take more than 0.55%. Sequencing used memory CD4+ T cells from PBMCs. Subset of the sample: CD45RA-negative fraction. These receptors were taken from a man aged 18 to 30 in good health. Some clones in this sample may be carry-over from other donors' samples.

V is TRBV5-4 and J is TRBJ2-5, with 7 bases that match TRBD1. The CDR3 is 14 amino acids. In germline, CDR1 is SGHNT, CDR2 YYREEE (reference sequence). The J segment lost 5 bases and the V segment lost 4 bases, leaving 8 bases of the junction unmatched. Here the CDR3 reads CASSPTGTDETQYF. In nucleotides, the CDR3 is TGTGCCAGCAGCCCTACTGGGACAGACGAGACCCAGTACTTC.

J is TRBJ2-3 and V is TRBV6-6; tentative D call: TRBD1 (7 bases). In germline, CDR1 is MNHNY, CDR2 SVGAGI (reference sequence). Trimming stripped 6 bases from V and 3 bases from J, with 19 bases between. The CDR3 runs to 16 residues. CDR3 bases: TGTGCCAGCAGACGACCGGGGGCAGGGGGAACAGATACGCAGTATTTT. Its translation is CASRRPGAGGTDTQYF.

This clone was detected once. The chain combines TRBV4-1 with TRBJ2-7, with 10 bases fitting TRBD2. This CDR3 comprises 16 residues. Germline V gene lookup returns CDR1 MGHRA and CDR2 YSYEKL. J gave up 4 bases and V 0 bases, and 6 bases lay outside the gene matches. CDR3 sequence (DNA): TGCGCCAGCAGCCAAGATGCTAGCGGGAGTTGGTACGAGCAGTACTTC. Encoded protein: CASSQDASGSWYEQYF.

The gene calls are TRBV5-5 and TRBJ1-3; the D is unclear. The CDR3 is 15 residues long. V was cut by 1 base and J by 0 bases, with 8 bases left in between. CDR1 SGHKS and CDR2 YYEKEE come from the germline V gene (reference sequence). The CDR3: CASSLFANSGNTIYF. The CDR3 DNA reads as TGTGCCAGCAGCTTGTTCGCGAACTCTGGAAACACCATATATTTT.

As to this clone: This may stem from a read error, because a much larger clone lies one nucleotide away. Different DNA sequences within this sample yield the same CDR3. The chain is built from TRBV30 and TRBJ2-3, with TRBD2 as a possible D gene (6 bases). Trimming shortened V by 5 bases and J by 6 bases, and 12 bases separated the two germline ends. CDR3 length equals 12 residues. Per germline, CDR1 GTSNPN and CDR2 SVGIG (reference sequence). CDR3 region: CAWGQGGDTQYF. CDR3 nucleotides: TGTGCCTGGGGGCAGGGAGGCGATACGCAGTATTTT.

The J gene is TRBJ2-7, the V gene TRBV27; D gene unclear. V was clipped by 6 bases and J by 0 bases, with 21 bases between them. There are 17 residues in the CDR3. The V gene's germline CDR1 is MNHEY and CDR2 SMNVEV (reference sequence). The CDR3 nucleotides are TGTGCCAGCAGACTAAAAGGGAACCCTCAACGCTCCTACGAGCAGTACTTC. This encodes CASRLKGNPQRSYEQYF.

The chain links TRBV27 to TRBJ1-3; D gene unclear. The germline V gene has CDR1 MNHEY and CDR2 SMNVEV (reference sequence). This CDR3 comprises 14 residues. Deletions cut 5 bases from V and 4 bases from J, with 12 bases between. CDR3 coding DNA: TGTGCCAGCAGTCAGCTCCCGCTAGGAAACACCATATATTTT. Its protein product is CASSQLPLGNTIYF.

Remarks on this clone: One junction end disagrees with the germline gene, perhaps due to a read error. The rearrangement uses TRBV5-6 and TRBJ2-7, with D possibly being TRBD1 (5 bases). From germline, CDR1 is SGHDT and CDR2 YYEEEE. The CDR3 contains 14 residues. The CDR3: CASNLDVRDYEQYF. The CDR3 nucleotides are TGTGCCAGCAACTTGGACGTCAGGGACTACGAGCAGTACTTC.

This clone was seen more than once but under ten times. A clone one base away is much larger, so this may be a read error. This CDR3 is CASSLEGTVNTEAFF. The CDR3 coding sequence is TGCGCCAGCAGCTTGGAAGGGACAGTGAACACTGAAGCTTTCTTT. This chain connects TRBV5-1 to TRBJ1-1; 7 nucleotides align to TRBD1. Trimming took 0 bases from V and 0 from J; bases not matched to a gene: 2. In germline, CDR1 is SGHRS, CDR2 YFSETQ. The CDR3 is 15 amino acids.

V is TRBV2 and J is TRBJ2-3; D is possibly TRBD1 (6 bases). V was shortened by 4 bases and J by 6 bases, with 17 bases between the two germline ends. The CDR3 contains 15 residues. Germline CDR1 is SNHLY and CDR2 is FYNNEI. The CDR3 loop is CASSVGRGTVDTQYF. CDR3 sequence (DNA): TGTGCCAGCAGTGTCGGCAGGGGTACTGTGGATACGCAGTATTTT.

The V and J genes are TRBV7-8 and TRBJ1-4; D ambiguous. V shed 5 bases and J shed 8 bases, with 18 bases lying between them. The germline CDR1 and CDR2 sequences are SGHVS and FQNEAQ. The CDR3 loop spans 15 amino acids. This CDR3 is CASSAPGVGGEKLFF. CDR3 in DNA: TGTGCCAGCAGCGCCCCCGGGGTCGGAGGGGAAAAACTGTTTTTT.

The V gene is TRBV6-1, the J gene TRBJ1-4; D unclear. The CDR3 is 13 residues long. Trimming removed 8 bases from V and 8 bases from J, with 15 bases in between. Germline V gene sequence: CDR1 MNHNS, CDR2 SASEGT. The CDR3 region is CASDGVWKEKLFF. DNA of the CDR3: TGTGCCAGCGATGGGGTCTGGAAGGAAAAACTGTTTTTT.